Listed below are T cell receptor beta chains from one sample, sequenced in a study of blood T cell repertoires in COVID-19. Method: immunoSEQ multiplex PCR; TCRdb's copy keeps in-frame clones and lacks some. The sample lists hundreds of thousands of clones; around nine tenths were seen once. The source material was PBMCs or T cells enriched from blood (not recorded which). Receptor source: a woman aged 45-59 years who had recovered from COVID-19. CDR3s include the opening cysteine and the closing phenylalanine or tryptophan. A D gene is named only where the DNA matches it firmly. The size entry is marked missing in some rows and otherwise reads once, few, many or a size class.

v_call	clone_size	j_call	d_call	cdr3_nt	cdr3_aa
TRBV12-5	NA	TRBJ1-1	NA	TGTGCTAGTGGTTTCGACCGGGCTGAAGCTTTCTTT	CASGFDRAEAFF
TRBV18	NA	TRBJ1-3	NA	TGTGCCAGCTCAGGGACATCATTCTCTGGAAACACCATATATTTT	CASSGTSFSGNTIYF
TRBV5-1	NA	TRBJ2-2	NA	TGCGCCAGCAGCTACACCCCCGGAGCCGGGGAGCTGTTTTTT	CASSYTPGAGELFF
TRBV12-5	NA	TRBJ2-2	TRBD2	TGTGCTAGTGGATCCGGGGGGGCCGGGGAGCTGTTTTTT	CASGSGGAGELFF
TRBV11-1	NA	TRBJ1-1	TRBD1	TGTGCCAGCAGACGGCGACAGGGGGTGACGAACACTGAAGCTTTCTTT	CASRRRQGVTNTEAFF
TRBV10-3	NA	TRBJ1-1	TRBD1	TGTGCCACCGTTCTGGGACAGAAGTTCACTGAAGCTTTCTTT	CATVLGQKFTEAFF
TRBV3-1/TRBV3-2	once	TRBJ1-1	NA	TGTGCCAGCAGCCAAGATAACACAGCTCTGCGCACTGAAGCTTTCTTT	CASSQDNTALRTEAFF
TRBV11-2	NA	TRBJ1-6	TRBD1	TGTGCCAGCAGCTACCGGGACACAGGGGCTAATTCACCCCTCCACTTT	CASSYRDTGANSPLHF
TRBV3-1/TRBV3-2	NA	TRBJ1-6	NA	TGTGCCAGCAGCCTCCGAACTACCACAGGCCCGAATTCACCCCTCCACTTT	CASSLRTTTGPNSPLHF
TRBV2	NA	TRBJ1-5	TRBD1	TGTGCCAGCAGTGAACAGGACAGGGATAATCAGCCCCAGCATTTT	CASSEQDRDNQPQHF
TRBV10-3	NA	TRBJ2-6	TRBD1	TGTGCCATCAGTGAGGTTTCGAGCTCCAGGGGGCGTGGGGCCAACGTCCTGACTTTC	CAISEVSSSRGRGANVLTF
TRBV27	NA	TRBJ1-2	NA	TGTGCCAGCAGTCCCCTTGAAGGGGATGGAAATGGCTACACCTTC	CASSPLEGDGNGYTF
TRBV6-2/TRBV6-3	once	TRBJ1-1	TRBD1	TGTGCCAGCAGCCCGACAGGGGTCGGCACTGAAGCTTTCTTT	CASSPTGVGTEAFF
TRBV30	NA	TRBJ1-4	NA	TGTGCCTGTTCGCCCCAGGGCTGGGGACTGTTTTTT	CACSPQGWGLFF
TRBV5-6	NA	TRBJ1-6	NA	TGTGCCAGCAGCGGGGGACTGGGATTAGCCTATAATTCACCCCTCCACTTT	CASSGGLGLAYNSPLHF
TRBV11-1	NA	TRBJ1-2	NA	TGTGCCAGCAGCTTAGCCCCGGGTCACGACTATGGCTACACCTTC	CASSLAPGHDYGYTF
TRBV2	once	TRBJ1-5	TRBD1	TGTGCCAGCAACAGGGGGCAGGGTCAGCCCCAGCATTTT	CASNRGQGQPQHF
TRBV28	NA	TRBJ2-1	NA	TGTGCCAGCAGTTCCCAGGGGGGCAGCATCAATGAGCAGTTCTTC	CASSSQGGSINEQFF
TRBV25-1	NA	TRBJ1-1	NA	TGTGCCAGCAGTGCCACATACAGGGTATCGAACACTGAAGCTTTCTTT	CASSATYRVSNTEAFF
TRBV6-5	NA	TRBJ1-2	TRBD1	TGTGCCAGCAGTTCCGGGACAGGGGTAGTCGGCTATGGCTACACCTTC	CASSSGTGVVGYGYTF
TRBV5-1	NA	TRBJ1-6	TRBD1	TGCGCCAGCAGCTCCAGACAGGGGGCGAACACATACTCACCCCTCCACTTT	CASSSRQGANTYSPLHF
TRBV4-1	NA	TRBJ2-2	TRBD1	TGCGCCAGCAGCCAAGGGGGGACAGCCACCGGGGAGCTGTTTTTT	CASSQGGTATGELFF
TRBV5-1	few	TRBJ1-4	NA	TGCGCCAGCAGCTTGGTTTCCAGGATTGGTGTTGTTGAAAAACTGTTTTTT	CASSLVSRIGVVEKLFF